Shown below are 21 T cell receptor beta chains from a single sample sequenced in a study of OX40 agonist ivuxolimab in advanced cancers. Preparation of the library involved the immunoSEQ multiplex PCR assay. The source is immuneACCESS, and TCRdb retained only in-frame sequences with V and J called. Part of the clones is not carried over; for the studies checked, unresolved V genes explain less than half of this, and the remainder is unexplained. For this sample the table gives around 79,000 clones, of which under 95% were detected only once. The top ten clones comprise approximately 9.3% of the sample. Sequences were derived from CD4+ or CD8+ T cells sorted from blood, sampled in a trial of the OX40 agonist ivuxolimab. The origin of the receptors is an adult with an advanced solid tumor such as melanoma, head and neck, liver or kidney cancer.

The chain employs TRBV27 and TRBJ2-2; D is unclear. Per the germline V gene, CDR1 is MNHEY and CDR2 is SMNVEV (reference sequence). The CDR3 runs to 14 residues. Trimming shortened V by 3 bases and J by 7 bases, and 12 bases separated the two germline ends. Written as DNA, the CDR3 is TGTGCCAGCAGTTTGGTGGGTAGTGGCGGGGAGCTGTTTTTT. Amino acids: CASSLVGSGGELFF.

The rearrangement joins TRBV7-9 to TRBJ2-1; 7 bases line up with TRBD2. There are 16 residues in the CDR3. Germline loops: CDR1 SEHNR, CDR2 FQNEAQ (reference sequence). The ends lost 0 bases at V and 0 bases at J; junction bases unmatched: 2. The chain's CDR3 is CASSLAGTTSYNEQFF. DNA for the CDR3: TGTGCCAGCAGCTTAGCTGGGACTACCTCCTACAATGAGCAGTTCTTC. Together with reference TRBV7-9 and TRBJ2-1, the CDR3 gives the full variable domain: DTGVSQNPRHKITKRGQNVTFRCDPISEHNRLYWYRQTLGQGPEFLTYFQNEAQLEKSRLLSDRFSAERPKGSFSTLEIQRTEQGDSAMYLCASSLAGTTSYNEQFFGPGTRLTVL.

This chain joins TRBV9 and TRBJ2-7, with TRBD2 identical over 8 bases. Germline V gene sequence: CDR1 SGDLS, CDR2 YYNGEE. This CDR3 spans 15 amino acids. The trim removed 3 bases at V and 2 bases at J, leaving 7 bases unmatched. CDR3 loop: CASSEGPGLAYEQYF. As DNA, the CDR3 is TGTGCCAGCAGCGAGGGACCGGGACTAGCCTACGAGCAGTACTTC.

The CDR3 DNA follows: TGTGCCAGCAGCTTAGCGGTCGGGGGCACTGAAGCTTTCTTT. Residues: CASSLAVGGTEAFF. The chain carries TRBV7-6 and TRBJ1-1; a weak D match, TRBD1 (5 bases). V lost 0 bases and J lost 4, with 9 bases in between. Germline V gene sequence: CDR1 SGHVS, CDR2 FNYEAQ. CDR3 size: 14 residues.

This rearrangement joins TRBV27 to TRBJ1-5, with TRBD1 matching 11 bases. The ends lost 4 bases at V and 7 bases at J; junction bases unmatched: 3. The V gene's germline CDR1 is MNHEY and CDR2 SMNVEV (reference sequence). The CDR3 is made up of 14 amino acids. Here the CDR3 reads CASSWGQGGQPQHF. CDR3 DNA: TGTGCCAGCAGTTGGGGACAGGGGGGACAGCCCCAGCATTTT.

The CDR3 sequence is CASGPGLGPNEQFF. CDR3 nucleotides: TGTGCCAGCGGTCCCGGACTAGGGCCCAATGAGCAGTTCTTC. V gene TRBV7-8 combines with J gene TRBJ2-1, with TRBD2 identical over 7 bases. V trimming: 8 bases; J trimming: 6 bases; junction bases outside the gene matches: 10. Germline lookup yields CDR1 SGHVS and CDR2 FQNEAQ. The CDR3 runs to 14 residues.

The chain uses TRBV10-3 and TRBJ1-4; 9 positions match TRBD1. Germline V gene sequence: CDR1 ENHRY, CDR2 SYGVKD. This CDR3 region has 17 residues. With 3 bases clipped from V and 7 bases from J, the junction kept 12 bases outside the gene matches. CDR3 loop: CAISEGGAGTGIEKLFF. The CDR3 coding sequence is TGTGCCATCAGTGAAGGAGGGGCCGGGACAGGGATTGAAAAACTGTTTTTT.

The chain has TRBV11-3 and TRBJ2-7; D remains ambiguous. Trimming stripped 4 bases from V and 3 bases from J, with 7 bases between. In germline, CDR1 is SGHNT, CDR2 YENEEA. This CDR3 is 12 amino acids long. The DNA of the CDR3 is TGTGCCAGCAGCTCATCTAGCTACGAGCAGTACTTC. Translating gives CASSSSSYEQYF.

This clone was counted a single time. V gene TRBV7-9 combines with J gene TRBJ2-7, with a tentative D call TRBD2 (6 bases). Germline CDR1 reads SEHNR; CDR2 reads FQNEAQ (reference sequence). V dropped 3 bases and J dropped 3 bases, with 12 bases sitting between them. The CDR3 is 14 amino acids. The CDR3 DNA sequence: TGTGCCAGCAGCTTGCGGGGTACGGTCTACGAGCAGTACTTC. Its translation is CASSLRGTVYEQYF.

DNA of the CDR3: TGTGCCAGTAGTGGCTTCCCGAACACTGAAGCTTTCTTT. This codes for CASSGFPNTEAFF. This rearrangement joins TRBV19 to TRBJ1-1, with D hard to call. Germline CDR1 is LNHDA and CDR2 is SQIVND (reference sequence). This CDR3 region has 13 residues. V was cut by 5 bases and J by 1 base, with 8 bases left in between.

V gene TRBV9 combines with J gene TRBJ1-2, with 8 nucleotides matching TRBD1. Germline CDR1 SGDLS, CDR2 YYNGEE. V shed 4 bases and J 9 bases; nucleotides not matched to a gene: 5. The CDR3 is made up of 12 amino acids. CDR3 nucleotide sequence: TGTGCCAGCAGCCCGACAGGGGCAAGCTACACCTTC. Its translation: CASSPTGASYTF.

By its share, this clone is medium-sized. The rearrangement links TRBV5-1 to TRBJ2-2; D is unclear. The V gene lost 4 bases and the J gene lost 2 bases, with 9 bases spanning the gap. Germline V CDR1 and CDR2: SGHRS, YFSETQ. CDR3 length equals 14 residues. For the CDR3, the DNA is TGCGCCAGCAGCCTGACAATTAACACCGGGGAGCTGTTTTTT. Amino acids: CASSLTINTGELFF. The full variable domain, with the rest looked up from reference TRBV5-1 and TRBJ2-2, is KAGVTQTPRYLIKTRGQQVTLSCSPISGHRSVSWYQQTPGQGLQFLFEYFSETQRNKGNFPGRFSGRQFSNSRSEMNVSTLELGDSALYLCASSLTINTGELFFGEGSRLTVL.

The chain links TRBV27 to TRBJ2-3; 13 bases map to TRBD2. Germline V gene sequence: CDR1 MNHEY, CDR2 SMNVEV (reference sequence). The V segment lost 3 bases and the J segment 1 base; nucleotides outside the gene matches: 4. The CDR3 is 17 residues long. The CDR3 nucleotides are TGTGCCAGCAGTTTGGTCGGACTAGCGGGGGGCACAGATACGCAGTATTTT. Residues: CASSLVGLAGGTDTQYF.

The chain carries TRBV6-5 and TRBJ2-1; D gene unclear. CDR3 size: 11 residues. Germline CDR1 reads MNHEY; CDR2 reads SVGAGI. V lost 4 bases, J lost 3 bases, and 1 base lay in between. The CDR3 loop reads CASSFYNEQFF. The CDR3 DNA sequence: TGTGCCAGCAGTTTCTACAATGAGCAGTTCTTC.

The chain is built from TRBV6-6 and TRBJ2-7; a weak D match, TRBD2 (7 bases). The V and J ends lost 5 bases and 2 bases respectively, with 13 bases between them. The CDR3 runs to 14 residues. Germline-derived CDR1 and CDR2 are MNHNY and SVGAGI (reference sequence). CDR3: CASSGGGPTYEQYF. CDR3 bases: TGTGCCAGCAGTGGGGGGGGGCCGACCTACGAGCAGTACTTC.

The V call is TRBV5-8, the J call TRBJ2-5; 7 bases map to TRBD1. The CDR3 spans 15 residues. V was pared by 4 bases and J by 5 bases, with 11 bases of the junction left unmatched. Germline assignment: CDR1 SGHTS and CDR2 YDEGEE. The CDR3 loop is CASSLGTVQGETQYF. The CDR3 DNA reads as TGTGCCAGCAGCCTTGGGACAGTTCAGGGGGAGACCCAGTACTTC.

The chain combines TRBV11-2 with TRBJ2-5; TRBD2 matches 10 bases. Gene TRBJ2-7 matches the end of the DNA better, so the J call may be wrong. From germline, CDR1 is SGHAT and CDR2 FQNNGV. The CDR3 is 15 amino acids. The CDR3 nucleotides read TGTGCCAGCAGTTATACCAGCGGGGGGGCTTACGAGCAGTACTTC. This gives the protein CASSYTSGGAYEQYF.

CDR3 loop: CASSLAVSSYEQYF. CDR3 bases: TGTGCCAGCAGCTTAGCCGTGAGCTCCTACGAGCAGTACTTC. This sequence joins TRBV7-8 and TRBJ2-7; D not resolved. The CDR3 is 14 residues long. Deletions cut 0 bases from V and 0 bases from J, with 6 bases between. In germline, CDR1 is SGHVS, CDR2 FQNEAQ.

The chain uses TRBV27 and TRBJ2-3; TRBD1 matches at 7 bases. The CDR3 sequence is 15 residues long. V shed 3 bases and J 2 bases; nucleotides not matched to a gene: 5. CDR1 and CDR2 (germline): MNHEY, SMNVEV (reference sequence). The CDR3 sequence: CASSFDTGDTDTQYF. In nucleotides, the CDR3 is TGTGCCAGCAGTTTCGATACAGGGGACACAGATACGCAGTATTTT.

This chain links TRBV6-4 with TRBJ2-1, with 11 bases fitting TRBD2. The CDR3 is made up of 15 amino acids. The ends lost 5 bases at V and 6 bases at J; junction bases unmatched: 6. Germline values: CDR1 MRHNA, CDR2 SNTAGT. The CDR3 nucleotides are TGTGCCAGCAGTCGACTAGCGGGGACGCTCAATGAGCAGTTCTTC. Amino acid sequence: CASSRLAGTLNEQFF.

The V call is TRBV6-5, the J call TRBJ2-3; 8 bases map to TRBD1. The length of the CDR3 is 15 residues. With 7 bases clipped from V and 2 bases from J, the junction kept 8 bases outside the gene matches. Per the germline V gene, CDR1 is MNHEY and CDR2 is SVGAGI. The CDR3 DNA is TGTGCCAGCACCCCGGGGACAGGTACCACAGATACGCAGTATTTT. It encodes CASTPGTGTTDTQYF.